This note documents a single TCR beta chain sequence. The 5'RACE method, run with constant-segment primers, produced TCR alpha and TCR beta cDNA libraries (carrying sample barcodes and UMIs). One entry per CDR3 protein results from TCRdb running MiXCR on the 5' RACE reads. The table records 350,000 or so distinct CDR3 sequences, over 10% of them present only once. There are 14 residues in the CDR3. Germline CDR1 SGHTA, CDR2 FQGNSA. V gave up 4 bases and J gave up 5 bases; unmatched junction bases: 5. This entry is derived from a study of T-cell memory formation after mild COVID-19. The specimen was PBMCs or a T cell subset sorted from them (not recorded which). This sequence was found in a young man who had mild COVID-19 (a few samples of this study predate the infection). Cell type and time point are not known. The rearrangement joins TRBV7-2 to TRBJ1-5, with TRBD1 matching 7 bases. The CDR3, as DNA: TGTGCCAGCAGCTACAGGGGAGGGGATCAGCCCCAGCATTTT. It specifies CASSYRGGDQPQHF.